This T cell receptor (beta chain) appears in the sequencing data of a study of regulatory T cells in long-lasting Graves disease. CDR3 regions were amplified by Arm-PCR using iRepertoire HTBI primers to build TCR beta libraries. TCRdb analysed the multiplex PCR reads with MiXCR anew, one entry per CDR3 protein. Of roughly 350,000 distinct CDR3 sequences in the sample, approximately 15% were seen once. This clonotype appeared many times. Its target is unknown. This CDR3 region has 15 residues. V was clipped by 1 base and J by 5 bases, with 14 bases between them. Germline loops: CDR1 SGHRS, CDR2 YFSETQ. The study's findings and limits: Limited samples may have lowered accuracy.

The sample's time point: newly diagnosed GD, antithyroid drugs for less than 3 months. With RNA extracted from PBMCs as input, the TCR library was made. It was an endocrinology department in Xi'an, China, that provided the patients. In addition, the sample was reused for a study of T cells in Graves' hyperthyroidism and ophthalmopathy. That work contributes: The primer set for the first-round RT-PCR of the TCR CDR3 was HTBI. A model built on 13 V-J features separated ophthalmopathy from stable hyperthyroidism.

The chain combines TRBV5-1 with TRBJ2-3; D is unclear. Sequencing was performed on peripheral blood mononuclear cells (PBMCs), taken at new diagnosis, from a patient treated with antithyroid drugs. This receptor was obtained from a man between 35 and 55 years old with Graves disease. CDR3 in DNA: TGCGCCAGCAGCTTGAACTGGGGTTCAGGAGATACGCAGTATTTT. Translation gives CASSLNWGSGDTQYF.